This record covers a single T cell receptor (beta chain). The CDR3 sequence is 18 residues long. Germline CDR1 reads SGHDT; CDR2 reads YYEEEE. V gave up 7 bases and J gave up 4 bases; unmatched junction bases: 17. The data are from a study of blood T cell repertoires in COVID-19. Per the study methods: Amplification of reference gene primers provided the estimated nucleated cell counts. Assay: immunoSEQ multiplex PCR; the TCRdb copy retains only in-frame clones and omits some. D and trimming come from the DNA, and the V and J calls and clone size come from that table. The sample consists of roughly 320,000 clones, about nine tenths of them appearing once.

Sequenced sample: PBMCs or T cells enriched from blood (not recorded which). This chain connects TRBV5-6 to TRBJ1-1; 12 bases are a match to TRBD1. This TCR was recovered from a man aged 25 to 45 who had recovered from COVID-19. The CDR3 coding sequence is TGTGCCAGCGGCGGGACAGGGGGCGCTTCTCCATCGAGCACTGAAGCTTTCTTT. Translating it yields CASGGTGGASPSSTEAFF.